This T cell receptor (beta chain) derives from a study of OX40 agonist ivuxolimab in advanced cancers. Whole-study findings and limits: In CD8+ T cells, expanded clones were on average more numerous than in CD4+. At doses 0.1 to 3.0 mg/kg, CD4+ and CD8+ clones expanded.

Regarding this clone: What it binds is not known.

The table came from immunoSEQ multiplex PCR; TCRdb's copy has only in-frame clones and leaves some out. The table lists around 65,000 clones, 90% of them singletons. This CDR3 spans 14 amino acids. Germline assignment: CDR1 SEHNR and CDR2 FQNEAQ (reference sequence). Trimming shortened V by 1 base and J by 5 bases, and 9 bases separated the two germline ends. Sequenced material: CD4+ or CD8+ T cells sorted from blood, taken in a trial of the OX40 agonist ivuxolimab. The source is an adult with an advanced solid tumor such as melanoma, head and neck, liver or kidney cancer. V usage is TRBV7-9 and J usage is TRBJ2-1; D tentatively reads TRBD1 or TRBD2 (5 bases each). The DNA for the CDR3 is TGTGCCAGCAGCTTAGTCGGGACGAACAATGAGCAGTTCTTC. Residues: CASSLVGTNNEQFF.